This TCR beta chain appears in the sequencing data of a study of blood T cell repertoires in COVID-19 (dated by TCRdb to 2019 to 2021). Study-wide context: Samples from collaborators originated in the United States, Italy and Spain and spanned both the acute and convalescent phases of COVID-19. The prospective study material was composed of cDNA or gDNA derived from T cells, B-cell-depleted T cells, or PBMCs. Deeply sampled blood TCRbeta repertoires from subjects exposed to, actively infected with, or recovered from COVID-19 were included in the dataset. The repertoires were released in a freely available public database meant as a resource for research on the immune response to SARS-CoV-2. The samples were drawn from the first 160 participants of the ongoing ImmuneRACE study and from 1,254 subjects provided by 6 global collaborators. A de-identified subject ID, COVID-19 status, age in years and sex were almost always included in the sample metadata. HLA class I and class II types, where available, came from metadata supplied by the sample provider rather than from assay-based typing.

Turning to this clone: Its specific antigen is unknown. No base quality values were provided; no much bigger clone lies one nucleotide off.

TCRbeta CDR3 regions were amplified from genomic DNA using the immunoSEQ Assay, a bias-controlled multiplex PCR. Turning to the authors' computational methods: The number of nucleated cells in each sample was estimated from the amplification of reference gene primers within the assay. Sequence reads were collapsed and filtered to measure the absolute abundance of every unique TCRbeta CDR3 rearrangement. For each sample, productive Simpson clonality was calculated by taking the square root of Simpson's diversity index across productive rearrangements. TCRdb took over this immuneACCESS table, retaining in-frame rearrangements with V and J assigned. Such tables are incomplete; in checked studies, under half of the missing clones stem from an unresolved V gene, and the remainder is unexplained. V, J and clone size derive from that table, while D and trimming were established from the DNA sequence. Across this sample there are about 200,000 clones, with roughly 90% seen only once. Around 4.5% of the sample is in the top ten clones.

Enrolling through a virtual design, the prospective study's participants ranged in age from roughly 18 to 100 years and lived across 24 United States geographic areas. To assign participants to cohorts, the prospective study relied on clinical history that participants themselves reported in a screening survey and a study questionnaire. Exposed participants were defined as having been in contact with someone with a PCR-confirmed or clinician-diagnosed COVID-19 case within 2 weeks of study entry. Each participant in the prospective study had whole blood, serum and a nasopharyngeal or oropharyngeal swab collected by mobile phlebotomists. Over a roughly 2-month period, participants in the prospective study had the option of providing additional blood draws and questionnaires. Blood samples from the prospective study were shipped frozen or at room temperature prior to DNA extraction. Study-wide conclusions, independent of this receptor: The quantity of clinical and demographic metadata differed by source and by participant and was supplied without curation.

The sample consisted of PBMCs or T cells enriched from blood (not recorded which). The source is a woman under 40 who had been exposed to COVID-19.

The bases read TGTGCCAGCAGCCTGACCGGGACACCTAATGAAAAACTGTTTTTT. Its coded protein is CASSLTGTPNEKLFF. Here the chain combines TRBV7-9 and TRBJ1-4; TRBD1 is a possible D gene, resting on 6 matching bases. The CDR3, from cysteine to phenylalanine, totals 15 residues. The sequence is cut down to CDR3 DNA, 45 bases in frame from base 1. V loses 5 bases of germline sequence and J loses 3 bases, and the interval between the two ends is 13 bases. The germline V gene (reference sequence) yields SEHNR for CDR1 and FQNEAQ for CDR2.